The TCR beta chain under discussion was sequenced for a study of T-cell memory formation after mild COVID-19. Study-wide background: Most TCR clusters belonged to a single donor. Study observations and caveats: Cross-reactive memory seemingly joined, as some responding clones were found in pre-infection memory.

The V end was cut by 4 bases, the J end by 6 bases, with 19 bases between. Per germline, CDR1 LGHNA and CDR2 YNFKEQ. This CDR3 contains 16 residues. In its sample, this clonotype was seen many times. Antigen: not known. Constant-segment primers and 5'RACE yielded cDNA libraries for TCR alpha and TCR beta, each carrying sample barcodes and UMIs. TCRdb reprocessed the 5' RACE reads with MiXCR, giving one entry per CDR3 protein. The table shows around 250,000 distinct CDR3 sequences, with 15% to 20% occurring only once. The clonotype comes from a man between 18 and 29 years old who had mild COVID-19 (a few samples of this study predate the infection). Cell type and time point are not known. This chain uses TRBV4-2 with TRBJ1-5; D is possibly TRBD1 (5 bases). The sequencing sample was made of PBMCs or a T cell subset sorted from them (not recorded which). CDR3 nucleotides: TGTGCCAGCAGCCTGGCTTTCCAGGGATCAGGTCAGCCCCAGCATTTT. Its protein product is CASSLAFQGSGQPQHF.